This TCR beta chain was captured by sequencing in a study of T cell changes during pregnancy in multiple sclerosis. Sequencing used immunoSEQ multiplex PCR; TCRdb keeps in-frame clones, though not all of them. The table has approximately 79,000 clones, roughly nine tenths seen once. The CDR3 sequence is 13 residues long. Germline lookup yields CDR1 SGHRS and CDR2 YFSETQ. V was cut by 5 bases and J by 6 bases, with 14 bases left in between. This rearrangement joins TRBV5-1 to TRBJ1-2; D remains ambiguous. This clonotype was sampled from a female donor with multiple sclerosis, enrolled in a pregnancy study. This sample comprised CD4+ T cells from peripheral blood mononuclear cells, obtained before pregnancy. The CDR3 region has the DNA TGCGCCAGCAGGAGGGATCCTAAGGATGGCTACACCTTC. Translation: CASRRDPKDGYTF.